This T cell receptor beta chain is drawn from a study of CD8+ T cells in alopecia areata. PBMCs provided sorted CD4+ and CD8+ T cells. A note on this clone: The antigen remains unidentified.

Trimming removed 8 bases at V and 6 bases at J, with 17 bases between. Germline V gene data show CDR1 as SQVTM and CDR2 as ANQGSEA. The CDR3 runs to 13 residues. Study results and limitations: Scalp lesions, especially in alopecia totalis/universalis, had higher clonality than normal scalp. In scalp samples, resident alphabeta T cells of normal skin are also sequenced. Sharing of TCRs across patients appeared less clear than in mice, possibly for HLA-related reasons.

RNA was isolated and reverse transcribed to cDNA, the sequencing template. Using immunoSEQ multiplex PCR, the repertoire was profiled, and TCRdb retains in-frame clones only, with some absent. The sample holds around 190,000 clones, 56% seen once. The origin of this receptor is a human donor in good health. Sequencing was carried out using CD8+ T cells sorted from blood. The chain couples TRBV29-1 to TRBJ2-1, with D maybe TRBD2 (5 bases). In DNA, the CDR3 is TGCAGCCCGCTTATACGACTAACCAATGAGCAGTTCTTC. Amino acid sequence: CSPLIRLTNEQFF.